A single sample is the source of the 6 T cell receptor beta chains below, sequenced in a study of T-cell reconstitution after alpha-beta-depleted transplantation in children. Unique molecular identifiers were incorporated into the prepared TCRbeta library. TCRdb redid the calling of the PCR reads with MiXCR, one entry per CDR3 protein. The top ten clones hold 11% to 15% of a sample with around 500,000 distinct CDR3 sequences, under 30% of them seen once. The source material was PBMCs, mostly from graft donor cells, sampled 360 days after TCRalphabeta/CD19-depleted stem cell transplant. All receptors derive from a boy in the first two years of life who had a stem cell transplant for acute myeloid leukemia, so the T cells may come from the graft donor.

This clonotype has only a few counts. CDR3 in amino acids: CASSLSLAGEIETQYF. DNA of the CDR3: TGTGCCAGCAGCTTATCCCTAGCGGGGGAAATAGAGACCCAGTACTTC. The chain has TRBV7-2 and TRBJ2-5; TRBD2 matches at 10 bases. Trimming cost V 2 bases and J 4 bases; bases outside gene matches: 7. The CDR3 spans 16 residues. Per germline, CDR1 SGHTA and CDR2 FQGNSA.

V gene TRBV6-5 combines with J gene TRBJ1-5; tentatively, D is TRBD1 (5 bases). CDR3 length: 15 residues. Germline CDR1 is MNHEY and CDR2 is SVGAGI. The germline V and J ends were trimmed by 6 bases and 5 bases, with 17 bases remaining between them. CDR3 loop: CASSYGGQGHQPQHF. CDR3 nucleotide sequence: TGTGCCAGCAGCTACGGCGGGCAGGGACATCAGCCCCAGCATTTT.

J is TRBJ2-1 and V is TRBV20-1; 10 bases fit TRBD2. The CDR3 is 19 amino acids. After removal of 1 base from V and 4 bases from J, the junction contained 16 bases not matched to a gene. The germline gives CDR1 DFQATT, CDR2 SNEGSKA (reference sequence). CDR3 in amino acids: CSARGRSLKGTSVYNEQFF. In DNA, the CDR3 is TGCAGTGCTAGAGGAAGATCGTTGAAGGGGACTAGCGTGTACAATGAGCAGTTCTTC.

V and J are TRBV7-9 and TRBJ2-3; 9 bases match TRBD1. After removal of 4 bases from V and 4 bases from J, the junction contained 12 bases not matched to a gene. Germline CDR1 reads SEHNR; CDR2 reads FQNEAQ (reference sequence). The CDR3 extends over 17 amino acids. In DNA form, the CDR3 reads TGTGCCAGCAGCTCAGTGGGACAGGGTAAGGGGGCAGATACGCAGTATTTT. Its translation is CASSSVGQGKGADTQYF.

This clonotype has a count of ten or more. The chain links TRBV28 to TRBJ2-7; D is undetermined. Trimming removed 3 bases from V and 0 bases from J, with 15 bases in between. The length of the CDR3 is 16 residues. Per germline, CDR1 MDHEN and CDR2 SYDVKM. In DNA form, the CDR3 reads TGTGCCAGCAGTTTCCACCCCTCACAGTTCTCCTACGAGCAGTACGTC. Its translation: CASSFHPSQFSYEQYV.

In its sample, this clonotype was seen a few times. The chain carries TRBV5-6 and TRBJ2-5; tentatively, D is TRBD1 (6 bases). The germline V gene has CDR1 SGHDT and CDR2 YYEEEE. This CDR3 is built from 13 residues. V was trimmed by 4 bases and J by 5 bases, leaving 12 bases between them. CDR3: CASSPGTWETQYF. The CDR3 nucleotides are TGTGCCAGCAGCCCCGGGACATGGGAGACCCAGTACTTC.